A selection of T cell receptor beta chains follows, all from one sample in a study of control samples from healthy donors and cancer patients. Using immunoSEQ multiplex PCR, the repertoire was profiled, and TCRdb retains in-frame clones only, with some absent. The top ten hold 17% of the sample, which has approximately 87,000 clones, 91% seen once. The sequenced material came from blood. The receptor source for this set is a man in his fifties in good health. The CDR3 runs from the conserved cysteine through the conserved F or W. Fields, in order: D gene, clone size, V gene, J gene, CDR3 DNA, CDR3 protein. The D gene is left open where the match is weak. Not all rows give a size; the values are once, few, many and, for expanded clones, a class.

>.|.|TRBV24-1|TRBJ2-3
TGTGCCACCAGTGATTTAGGGCGAAAGGGCACAGATACGCAGTATTTT
CATSDLGRKGTDTQYF
>TRBD1|once|TRBV4-1|TRBJ2-3
TGCGCCAGCAGCCAAGGCACAGGGGGGCCCGATACGCAGTATTTT
CASSQGTGGPDTQYF
>.|.|TRBV6-1|TRBJ1-3
TGTGCCAGCAGTGAGAGGGGATCGGCGGGAAACACCATATATTTT
CASSERGSAGNTIYF
>.|.|TRBV25-1|TRBJ1-1
TGTGCCAGCAGTGGACACGCGTCGAACACTGAAGCTTTCTTT
CASSGHASNTEAFF
>.|.|TRBV3-1/TRBV3-2|TRBJ1-2
TGTGCCAGCAGCCAGACCAGGGATGGCTACACCTTC
CASSQTRDGYTF
>.|.|TRBV7-8|TRBJ2-5
TGTGCCAGCAGCGCTCGGAGGACCCAAGAGACCCAGTACTTC
CASSARRTQETQYF
>.|.|TRBV30|TRBJ1-6
TGTGCCTGGAGTGGGGCCTCTAATTCACCCCTCCACTTT
CAWSGASNSPLHF
>.|.|TRBV12-3/TRBV12-4|TRBJ1-5
TGTGCCAGCAGTTTAAAAGGGCAGCCCCAGCATTTT
CASSLKGQPQHF
>TRBD1|.|TRBV3-1/TRBV3-2|TRBJ1-2
TGTGCCAGCAGCGGGACAGGGGGAAGCTATGGCTACACCTTC
CASSGTGGSYGYTF
>.|.|TRBV5-1|TRBJ1-1
TGCGCCAGCAGCTTAGGAGTTTTGAACACTGAAGCTTTCTTT
CASSLGVLNTEAFF
>.|.|TRBV18|TRBJ1-2
TGTGCCAGCTCACCGCCTGGGAGGCCTGGCTACACCTTC
CASSPPGRPGYTF
>TRBD1|.|TRBV19|TRBJ2-3
TGTGCCAGTAGTACCCGGGACAGGATTTCCCTCACAGATACGCAGTATTTT
CASSTRDRISLTDTQYF
>.|.|TRBV3-1/TRBV3-2|TRBJ2-7
TGTGCCAGCAGCCAAAAAGGGGGGCGGCAGTACTTC
CASSQKGGRQYF
>.|.|TRBV27|TRBJ2-3
TGTGCCAGCAGTTCCCCGACAGGCTTAGGCTCCACAGATACGCAGTATTTT
CASSSPTGLGSTDTQYF
>TRBD1|.|TRBV14|TRBJ1-4
TGTGCCAGCAGCCGACAGGGAGTAGGAAAACTGTTTTTT
CASSRQGVGKLFF
>.|.|TRBV12-5|TRBJ1-1
TGTGCTAGTGGTTTGGAAGGTAGGGGCGCTGAAGCTTTCTTT
CASGLEGRGAEAFF
>TRBD1|.|TRBV5-1|TRBJ1-4
TGCGCCAGCAGCTTGTTGGGACAGGGTGGTGAAAAACTGTTTTTT
CASSLLGQGGEKLFF
>.|.|TRBV7-2|TRBJ2-5
TGTGCCAGCAGCTTACCGCACCCACAGTTCTACCAAGAGACCCAGTACTTC
CASSLPHPQFYQETQYF
>.|.|TRBV6-5|TRBJ1-5
TGTGCCAGCAGGGGCGTAGGTAATCAGCCCCAGCATTTT
CASRGVGNQPQHF
>.|.|TRBV20-1|TRBJ2-5
TGCAGTGCTAGTCCTCGGGGTCTCGGGACCCAGTACTTC
CSASPRGLGTQYF
>TRBD1|.|TRBV9|TRBJ1-4
TGTGCCAGCAGCTTCCAGACAGGGAAAAATGAAAAACTGTTTTTT
CASSFQTGKNEKLFF
>.|.|TRBV29-1|TRBJ1-4
TGCAGCGCCGGGGGTAGGGGGGAGGAAAAACTGTTTTTT
CSAGGRGEEKLFF
>.|.|TRBV6-5|TRBJ1-2
TGTGCCAGCAGCCCGTACCGCCCAGTCTATGGCTACACCTTC
CASSPYRPVYGYTF
>.|.|TRBV7-2|TRBJ1-1
TGTGCCAGCAGCTCTACAGGGAGGATCACTGAAGCTTTCTTT
CASSSTGRITEAFF
>.|.|TRBV19|TRBJ1-5
TGTGCCAGTACGCCCCTAATAACGCGCAATCAGCCCCAGCATTTT
CASTPLITRNQPQHF
>.|.|TRBV20-1|TRBJ2-7
TGCAGTGCTAGTTCGGGGATTCCCTACGAGCAGTACTTC
CSASSGIPYEQYF
>.|once|TRBV5-5|TRBJ2-7
TGTGCCAGCAGCTGGGACATGGCGAATGAGCAGTACTTC
CASSWDMANEQYF
>TRBD1|.|TRBV19|TRBJ1-2
TGTGCCAGTACCATGGACAGGGACTATGGCTACACCTTC
CASTMDRDYGYTF
>TRBD1|.|TRBV24-1|TRBJ2-4
TGTGCCACCAGTCGGGGGGACAGGGGGAATATTCAGTACTTC
CATSRGDRGNIQYF
>.|.|TRBV6-5|TRBJ2-7
TGTGCCAGCAGTCCTCCAGGACGGCGTGGGCAGTACTTC
CASSPPGRRGQYF
>.|.|TRBV18|TRBJ2-7
TGTGCCAGCTCACCACAGCCGCCTTACGAGCAGTACTTC
CASSPQPPYEQYF
>TRBD1|.|TRBV11-2|TRBJ2-7
TGTGCCAGCGCCAACAGGGGGATCGGCTACGAGCAGTACTTC
CASANRGIGYEQYF
>.|.|TRBV7-2|TRBJ2-6
TGTGCCAGCAGCCCCTGGGTCTCTGGGGCCAACGTCCTGACTTTC
CASSPWVSGANVLTF
>TRBD1|.|TRBV14|TRBJ1-6
TGTGCCAGCAGGTCCGGGACAGGGGTCTCACCCCTCCACTTT
CASRSGTGVSPLHF
>.|once|TRBV6-1|TRBJ2-6
TGTGCCAGCAGTGAAGAGGAGGGGCGCAGAAGAGGTGCCTCTGGGGCCAACGTCCTGACTTTC
CASSEEEGRRRGASGANVLTF
>.|once|TRBV7-2|TRBJ1-1
TGTGCCAGCAGCCCGGGGACGTTACGTCCTGAAGCTTTCTTT
CASSPGTLRPEAFF
>TRBD1|.|TRBV27|TRBJ2-3
TGTGCCAGCAGTTTAAGGCCAGGGGGCGTAGATACGCAGTATTTT
CASSLRPGGVDTQYF
>.|.|TRBV24-1|TRBJ1-2
TGTGCCACCAGTGACGCCGGGACCGCGGCGAATGGCTACACCTTC
CATSDAGTAANGYTF
>.|once|TRBV12-3/TRBV12-4|TRBJ1-2
TGTGCCAGCAGCGGTCGTCGATATGGCTACACCTTC
CASSGRRYGYTF
>.|.|TRBV3-1/TRBV3-2|TRBJ1-6
TGTGCCAGCAGCCGCACCGGTGCGGGAGGGAATTCACCCCTCCACTTT
CASSRTGAGGNSPLHF
>.|.|TRBV18|TRBJ1-1
TGTGCCAGCTCACCGATGAGGGATGAAGCTTTCTTT
CASSPMRDEAFF
>.|.|TRBV19|TRBJ1-2
TGTGCCAGTAGTATTGGTCAGTCAGGGACGAGGGGCTACACCTTC
CASSIGQSGTRGYTF
>.|.|TRBV27|TRBJ2-7
TGTGCCAGCAAGGGGTTCTCCTACGAGCAGTACTTC
CASKGFSYEQYF
>TRBD1|.|TRBV5-1|TRBJ2-7
TGCGCCAGCAGCCTCCGGACAGGGGAGGAGTACGAGCAGTACTTC
CASSLRTGEEYEQYF
>.|.|TRBV15|TRBJ1-1
TGTGCCACCAGCAGAGGGCAGAACACTGAAGCTTTCTTT
CATSRGQNTEAFF
>.|.|TRBV7-8|TRBJ2-1
TGTGCCAGCAGCTTAGTTGGGAACTTTTACAATGAGCAGTTCTTC
CASSLVGNFYNEQFF
>TRBD1|few|TRBV6-6|TRBJ1-2
TGTGCCAGCAGCAGGGACAGGGAGATCGGTGGCTACACCTTC
CASSRDREIGGYTF
>.|.|TRBV6-4|TRBJ1-2
TGTGCCAGCAGTGACCCCCCGGCAGGGGGCTACACCTTC
CASSDPPAGGYTF
>TRBD1|.|TRBV18|TRBJ1-3
TGTGCCAGCTCCCCGGACAGGGGAGGAAACACCATATATTTT
CASSPDRGGNTIYF
>.|.|TRBV3-1/TRBV3-2|TRBJ2-2
TGTGCCAGCAGCCAAGTGCCAGGACTCCCAGAACACCGGGGAGCTGTTTTT
CASSQVPGLPEHRGAVF
>TRBD1|.|TRBV30|TRBJ1-4
TGTGCCTGGAGTACTCCGGGACAGGAGAGAAAACTGTTTTTT
CAWSTPGQERKLFF
>TRBD1|once|TRBV6-6|TRBJ1-6
TGTGCCAGCAATGTTGTCGGGACAGGGGATTCACCCCTCCACTTT
CASNVVGTGDSPLHF
>.|.|TRBV24-1|TRBJ1-4
TGTGCCACCAGTGATCGGGATGCAACTAATGAAAAACTGTTTTTT
CATSDRDATNEKLFF
>TRBD1|once|TRBV11-2|TRBJ1-2
TGTGCCAGCAGTTTAGCAGGGGGTGGCTACACCTTC
CASSLAGGGYTF
>.|.|TRBV3-1/TRBV3-2|TRBJ1-2
TGTGCCAGCAGCCAGAACATCGGTGCCGGCGGCTACACCTTC
CASSQNIGAGGYTF